The TCR beta chain described here comes from a study of blood T cell repertoires in COVID-19 (dated by TCRdb to 2020 to 2021). Background for the entire study: Samples covering the acute and convalescent phases of COVID-19 were provided by collaborators in the United States, Italy and Spain. The prospective study material was composed of cDNA or gDNA derived from T cells, B-cell-depleted T cells, or PBMCs. The dataset comprised deeply sampled blood TCRbeta repertoires from subjects exposed to, actively infected with, or recovered from COVID-19. The repertoires were released in a freely available public database intended as a resource for research on the immune response to SARS-CoV-2. Samples were obtained from the ongoing ImmuneRACE study (first 160 participants) and from over 1,000 subjects provided by 6 global collaborators. The sample metadata nearly always contained a de-identified subject ID, COVID-19 status, age in years and sex. Where HLA class I and class II types were available, the types were taken from metadata supplied by the sample provider, not from assay-based typing. What the research found in general, with its limitations: The amount of clinical and demographic metadata varied by source and participant and was provided uncurated.

As regards this clone: No cognate antigen has been identified for it. The record has no base qualities; no much larger clone is one base away.

The immunoSEQ Assay, a bias-controlled multiplex PCR, was used to amplify TCRbeta CDR3 regions from genomic DNA. The authors' pipeline ran thus. The number of nucleated cells in each sample was estimated by amplification of reference gene primers within the assay. To quantify the absolute abundance of each unique TCRbeta CDR3 rearrangement, sequence reads were collapsed and filtered. For each sample, productive Simpson clonality was calculated as the square root of Simpson's diversity index over productive rearrangements. Drawn from immuneACCESS, this table holds only the in-frame rearrangements with V and J called that TCRdb kept. Clones are partly lost; checked studies trace under half to an unresolved V gene and leave the rest unexplained. V, J and clone size are those of that table, while D and trimming were read from the DNA. This sample holds more than 200,000 clones; around 84% were observed only once. 6.5% to 8.5% of the sample lies in the top ten.

Participants in the prospective study were enrolled through a virtual design, were aged about 18 to 90 years, and lived in under 25 United States geographic areas. In the prospective study, participants were assigned to cohorts based on the clinical history participants reported in a screening survey and a study questionnaire. Each participant in the prospective study had whole blood, serum and a nasopharyngeal or oropharyngeal swab collected by mobile phlebotomists. Over a roughly 2-month period, participants in the prospective study had the option of providing additional blood draws and questionnaires. Before DNA extraction, prospective study blood samples were shipped either frozen or at room temperature. V is pruned by 1 base and J by 5 bases, leaving 5 bases of the junction without a gene match. The germline V gene (reference sequence) supplies CDR1 SEHNR and CDR2 FQNEAQ. The CDR3 covers 15 residues, taking in both the cysteine and the phenylalanine. Just the 45-base CDR3 DNA is kept, in frame starting at base 1.

This receptor chain uses TRBV7-9 and TRBJ2-5; 9 bases in the middle match TRBD2. Sequenced: PBMCs or T cells enriched from blood (not recorded which). The TCR sequence derives from a woman aged 35 to 49 with acute COVID-19. The CDR3 has the sequence CASSLDAGGWETQYF. The nucleotides are TGTGCCAGCAGCTTAGACGCGGGAGGGTGGGAGACCCAGTACTTC.